A selection of T cell receptor beta chains follows, all from one sample in a study of metastatic and nonmetastatic thyroid tumors. MiXCR reprocessed the PCR reads for TCRdb. The profile shows under 9,000 clones, under 30% of them singletons. What was sequenced was tumor tissue. The receptor set was obtained from a female donor with papillary thyroid cancer or a benign thyroid nodule (not recorded which). Some clones in this sample may be carry-over from other donors' samples. Each CDR3 is given with its conserved first and last residue. Fields, in order: CDR3 protein, CDR3 DNA, V gene, J gene, clone size, D gene. D genes are given only for firm matches. Where a row states a size, it is once, few, many or the class of an expanded clone; other rows omit it.

CASSQDVKALHF	TGTGCCAGCAGCCAAGATGTAAAAGCCCTCCACTTT	TRBV14	TRBJ1-6	few	-
CASSFSDRGRVEQYF	TGTGCCAGCAGTTTTTCGGACAGGGGACGGGTCGAGCAGTACTTC	TRBV28	TRBJ2-7	few	TRBD1
CASSTRRETQYF	TGTGCCAGCAGCACTCGGCGCGAGACCCAGTACTTC	TRBV28	TRBJ2-5	once	-
CASSLPDRAGPTGELFF	TGCGCCAGCAGCTTGCCTGACAGGGCTGGGCCCACCGGGGAGCTGTTTTTT	TRBV5-1	TRBJ2-2	-	TRBD1
CASSLAGAGYEQYF	TGTGCCAGCAGCTTGGCGGGAGCCGGCTACGAGCAGTACTTC	TRBV7-2	TRBJ2-7	-	TRBD2
CASRAQHSSYEQYF	TGTGCCAGCAGGGCCCAGCACAGCTCCTACGAGCAGTACTTC	TRBV27	TRBJ2-7	-	-
CASSPGTGLNSPLHF	TGTGCCAGCAGCCCTGGGACAGGGTTGAATTCACCCCTCCACTTT	TRBV7-6	TRBJ1-6	few	TRBD1
CASSLGGAASPLHF	TGTGCCAGCAGCTTGGGGGGGGCAGCTTCACCCCTCCACTTT	TRBV7-2	TRBJ1-6	medium-sized	-
CASSEEGLYGYTF	TGTGCCAGCAGTGAAGAGGGGCTCTATGGCTACACCTTC	TRBV6-1	TRBJ1-2	few	-
CASRANKDTQYF	TGTGCCAGCAGAGCAAACAAAGATACGCAGTATTTT	TRBV2	TRBJ2-3	few	-
CASSSGTLFEQYF	TGTGCCAGCAGCTCCGGGACACTTTTTGAGCAGTACTTC	TRBV11-2	TRBJ2-7	many	-
CAWVCSGRSYNEQFF	TGTGCCTGGGTATGTAGCGGGAGGTCCTACAATGAGCAGTTCTTC	TRBV30	TRBJ2-1	-	TRBD2
CASSLAPYSGGAYEQFF	TGCGCCAGCAGCTTGGCCCCATATAGCGGGGGGGCGTATGAGCAGTTCTTC	TRBV5-1	TRBJ2-1	-	TRBD2
CAISESGGGYEQYF	TGTGCCATCAGTGAGTCGGGAGGGGGCTACGAGCAGTACTTC	TRBV10-3	TRBJ2-7	medium-sized	-
CSARDQTGQNTEAFF	TGCAGTGCTAGAGATCAAACAGGACAGAACACTGAAGCTTTCTTT	TRBV20-1	TRBJ1-1	-	-
CASRGGGSYEQYF	TGTGCCAGCAGGGGGGGGGGCTCCTACGAGCAGTACTTC	TRBV27	TRBJ2-7	many	TRBD2
CASSIGRKPYNEQFF	TGTGCCAGTAGTATCGGCCGCAAACCCTACAATGAGCAGTTCTTC	TRBV19	TRBJ2-1	few	-
CVTTQVGNTIYF	TGTGTCACCACGCAGGTAGGAAACACCATATATTTT	TRBV19	TRBJ1-3	-	-
CASSLGGVLGETQYF	TGTGCCAGCAGCTTAGGGGGGGTACTAGGAGAGACCCAGTACTTC	TRBV7-8	TRBJ2-5	-	-
CACFPGQAGGYTF	TGTGCCTGTTTTCCGGGGCAAGCTGGAGGCTACACCTTC	TRBV30	TRBJ1-2	medium-sized	-
CASSPTSGRETQYF	TGCGCCAGCAGCCCGACTAGCGGGAGGGAGACCCAGTACTTC	TRBV5-1	TRBJ2-5	many	TRBD2
CASSIVASGFYNEQFF	TGTGCCAGTAGTATTGTGGCTAGCGGATTCTACAATGAGCAGTTCTTC	TRBV19	TRBJ2-1	once	TRBD2
CASSFRQGWNSPLHF	TGTGCCAGCAGTTTTCGACAGGGATGGAATTCACCCCTCCACTTT	TRBV28	TRBJ1-6	-	TRBD1
CASIFRGLAGDYLSTDTQYF	TGTGCCAGCATCTTCCGGGGGCTAGCGGGGGACTATCTAAGCACAGATACGCAGTATTTT	TRBV13	TRBJ2-3	medium-sized	TRBD2
CAWSRQSNQPQHF	TGTGCCTGGAGCAGACAGAGCAATCAGCCCCAGCATTTT	TRBV30	TRBJ1-5	-	-
CASSYSAESAGYTF	TGTGCCAGCAGTTACTCGGCCGAATCGGCTGGCTACACCTTC	TRBV6-5	TRBJ1-2	few	-
CASRYTSGANSYEQYF	TGTGCCAGCAGATACACTAGCGGGGCGAACTCCTACGAGCAGTACTTC	TRBV11-2	TRBJ2-7	-	TRBD2
CASSAKGVPLYEQYF	TGTGCCAGCAGCGCAAAGGGGGTCCCTCTCTACGAGCAGTACTTC	TRBV2	TRBJ2-7	few	-
CASSGGTSTDTQYF	TGTGCCAGCAGCGGCGGTACTAGCACAGATACGCAGTATTTT	TRBV5-6	TRBJ2-3	many	-
CASSERWDTQYF	TGCGCCAGCAGTGAAAGGTGGGATACGCAGTATTTT	TRBV10-1	TRBJ2-3	-	-
CATTGGWGSYEQYF	TGTGCCACTACAGGGGGCTGGGGCTCCTACGAGCAGTACTTC	TRBV6-9	TRBJ2-7	-	TRBD1
CATSDLGTSGEGVQFF	TGTGCCACCAGTGATCTCGGGACTAGCGGCGAGGGGGTGCAGTTCTTC	TRBV24-1	TRBJ2-1	few	TRBD2
CASSGQGGRSYGYTF	TGTGCCAGCAGTGGGCAGGGAGGTAGGTCCTATGGCTACACCTTC	TRBV25-1	TRBJ1-2	medium-sized	-
CASQDRAEQYF	TGTGCCAGCCAGGACAGGGCCGAGCAGTACTTC	TRBV6-1	TRBJ2-7	medium-sized	TRBD1
CATSRVRQGLSGKNIQYF	TGTGCCACCAGCAGAGTCCGACAGGGTCTTTCAGGCAAAAACATTCAGTACTTC	TRBV15	TRBJ2-4	many	TRBD1
CASSSRDRESETQYF	TGTGCCAGCAGTTCCCGGGACAGGGAATCGGAGACCCAGTACTTC	TRBV12-3/TRBV12-4	TRBJ2-5	medium-sized	TRBD1
CASSIEYTETQYF	TGTGCCAGTAGTATAGAGTACACGGAAACGCAGTATTTT	TRBV19	TRBJ2-3	many	-
CASNRMNTEAFF	TGTGCCAGTAATAGAATGAACACTGAAGCTTTCTTT	TRBV12-3/TRBV12-4	TRBJ1-1	-	-
CASSYNRQAGHEQYF	TGTGCCAGCAGTTATAATCGACAGGCCGGGCACGAGCAGTACTTC	TRBV6-5	TRBJ2-7	-	-
CASSLDRNYGYTF	TGTGCCAGCAGCTTGGACAGAAACTATGGCTACACCTTC	TRBV6-1	TRBJ1-2	few	-
CASSFRGREADTQYF	TGTGCCAGCAGCTTTAGGGGTCGCGAAGCAGATACGCAGTATTTT	TRBV11-2	TRBJ2-3	-	-
CASSFTSGSIQYF	TGTGCCAGCAGTTTCACTAGCGGGAGCATTCAGTACTTC	TRBV27	TRBJ2-4	once	TRBD2
CASSDPGARDGYTF	TGTGCCAGCTCCGATCCGGGGGCAAGGGATGGCTACACCTTC	TRBV2	TRBJ1-2	medium-sized	-
CASSEYRDPNYGYTF	TGTGCCAGCAGTGAATACCGAGACCCGAACTATGGCTACACCTTC	TRBV25-1	TRBJ1-2	medium-sized	-
CASSLAGAYNEQFF	TGTGCCAGCAGTCTAGCGGGAGCATACAATGAGCAGTTCTTC	TRBV6-1	TRBJ2-1	-	TRBD2
CASSYSPGSGNTIYF	TGTGCCAGCAGTTACTCCCCAGGCTCTGGAAACACCATATATTTT	TRBV6-5	TRBJ1-3	-	-
CASSEVQGGSYEQYF	TGTGCCAGCAGTGAAGTCCAGGGGGGCTCCTACGAGCAGTACTTC	TRBV6-1	TRBJ2-7	-	-